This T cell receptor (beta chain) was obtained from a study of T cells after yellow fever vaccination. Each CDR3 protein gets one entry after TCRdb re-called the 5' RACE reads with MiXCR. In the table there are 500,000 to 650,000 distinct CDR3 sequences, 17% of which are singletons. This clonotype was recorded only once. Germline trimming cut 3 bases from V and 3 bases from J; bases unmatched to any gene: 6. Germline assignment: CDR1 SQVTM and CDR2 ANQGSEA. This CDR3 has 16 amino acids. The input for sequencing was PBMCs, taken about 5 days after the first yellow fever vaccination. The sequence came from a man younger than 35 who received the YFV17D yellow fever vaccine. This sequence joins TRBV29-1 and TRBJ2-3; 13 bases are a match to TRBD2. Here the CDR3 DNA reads TGCAGCGTTGACGGACTAGCGGGGGTTCTAACAGATACGCAGTATTTT. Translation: CSVDGLAGVLTDTQYF.